The source of this T cell receptor (beta chain) is a study of T cells in Graves' hyperthyroidism and ophthalmopathy. Study conclusions and caveats: A model built on 13 V-J features separated ophthalmopathy from stable hyperthyroidism. Also found in blood were most expanded thyroid clonotypes above 0.001.

The source material, RNA transcripts, was used to amplify TCR beta CDR3 regions. During a first-round RT-PCR of the TCR CDR3, the HTBI primer set was used. TCRdb fed the multiplex PCR reads into MiXCR, producing one record per CDR3 protein. This sample has around 99,000 distinct CDR3 sequences, with roughly 15% found just once. The study enrolled patients aged 18 to 65 with newly diagnosed hyperthyroidism of under 2 months' duration. On the basis of clinical symptoms, serum thyroxine and TRAb, thyroid ultrasound and orbital computed tomography, diagnoses were made. Ten or more counts support this clonotype. Its matching antigen is unknown. This CDR3 is built from 15 residues. The germline V and J ends were trimmed by 0 bases and 1 base, with 10 bases remaining between them. Germline V gives CDR1 SGHAT, CDR2 FQNNGV.

The TCR comes from a woman between 50 and 59 years old with Graves' hyperthyroidism. The sequenced sample consisted of blood. V usage is TRBV11-2 and J usage is TRBJ2-7; D is unclear. The CDR3 reads CASSLDRPRSYEQYV. The CDR3 coding sequence is TGTGCCAGCAGCTTAGATAGACCTAGGTCCTACGAGCAGTACGTC.